These 22 T cell receptor beta chains share one sample of origin, sequenced in a study of T cell changes during pregnancy in multiple sclerosis. TCRdb's table, derived via immunoSEQ multiplex PCR, lists solely in-frame clones and lacks some. The sample includes some 94,000 clones, around 90% of them seen just once. The material sequenced was peripheral blood, taken in the first trimester of pregnancy. These receptors originate from a female donor in good health, enrolled as a control in a pregnancy study.

This chain joins TRBV9 and TRBJ2-5, with 8 bases identical to TRBD2. Looked up from germline, CDR1 is SGDLS and CDR2 is YYNGEE. Trimming cost V 2 bases and J 0 bases; bases outside gene matches: 6. CDR3 length: 16 amino acids. Here the CDR3 DNA reads TGTGCCAGCAGCGTCGGAGCGGGGGTCAACCAAGAGACCCAGTACTTC. Amino acids: CASSVGAGVNQETQYF. Supplemented by reference TRBV9 and TRBJ2-5, the full variable domain reads DSGVTQTPKHLITATGQRVTLRCSPRSGDLSVYWYQQSLDQGLQFLIQYYNGEERAKGNILERFSAQQFPDLHSELNLSSLELGDSALYFCASSVGAGVNQETQYFGPGTRLLVL.

This chain connects TRBV18 to TRBJ1-1; D not certain. The germline CDR1 and CDR2 sequences are KGHSH and LQKENI. V dropped 1 base and J dropped 7 bases, with 10 bases sitting between them. The CDR3 is 13 residues long. The CDR3 region is CASSPLDNLEAFF. CDR3 nucleotides: TGTGCCAGCTCACCACTTGACAACCTTGAAGCTTTCTTT.

In its sample, this clone was seen a few times. This chain links TRBV5-1 with TRBJ1-1, with D possibly TRBD1 on 5 matching bases. The V and J ends lost 5 bases and 5 bases respectively, with 16 bases between them. The CDR3 is made up of 14 amino acids. The germline V gene has CDR1 SGHRS and CDR2 YFSETQ. CDR3 DNA: TGCGCCAGCAGATCCCGAGGGGAGGGAACTGAAGCTTTCTTT. Its protein product is CASRSRGEGTEAFF. Using reference TRBV5-1 and TRBJ1-1 for the parts outside the CDR3, the full variable domain is KAGVTQTPRYLIKTRGQQVTLSCSPISGHRSVSWYQQTPGQGLQFLFEYFSETQRNKGNFPGRFSGRQFSNSRSEMNVSTLELGDSALYLCASRSRGEGTEAFFGQGTRLTVV.

The V and J genes are TRBV29-1 and TRBJ1-5, with 8 bases fitting TRBD1. Germline-derived CDR1 and CDR2 are SQVTM and ANQGSEA. The V and J ends lost 7 bases and 9 bases, in that order; junction bases with no gene match: 8. The CDR3 runs to 12 residues. Here the CDR3 reads CSAETGAGPQHF. In DNA, the CDR3 is TGCAGCGCCGAGACAGGGGCAGGGCCCCAGCATTTT.

The chain recombines TRBV30 with TRBJ1-3; D uncertain. Germline V gene data show CDR1 as GTSNPN and CDR2 as SVGIG (reference sequence). The V and J ends lost 2 bases and 3 bases respectively, with 2 bases between them. The CDR3 loop spans 11 amino acids. CDR3 amino acids: CAWSLGNTIYF. CDR3 DNA sequence: TGTGCCTGGAGTCTTGGAAACACCATATATTTT. Together with reference TRBV30 and TRBJ1-3, the CDR3 gives the full variable domain: SQTIHQWPATLVQPVGSPLSLECTVEGTSNPNLYWYRQAAGRGLQLLFYSVGIGQISSEVPQNLSASRPQDRQFILSSKKLLLSDSGFYLCAWSLGNTIYFGEGSWLTVV.

This clone was seen once. The rearrangement uses TRBV10-3 and TRBJ1-6; 7 nucleotides align to TRBD1. The CDR3 contains 16 residues. J gave up 4 bases and V 6 bases, and 9 bases lay outside the gene matches. Germline CDR1 is ENHRY and CDR2 is SYGVKD. The DNA of the CDR3 is TGTGCCATCAGGGAAGGGACAGCGACTTATAATTCACCCCTCCACTTT. Protein product: CAIREGTATYNSPLHF.

This clone showed up just a few times. This chain joins TRBV19 and TRBJ1-4; D remains unclear. V gave up 5 bases and J gave up 8 bases, with 18 bases separating them. Germline lookup yields CDR1 LNHDA and CDR2 SQIVND (reference sequence). This CDR3 contains 15 residues. The CDR3 sequence is CASSPDLLAGEKLFF. CDR3 nucleotides: TGTGCCAGTAGTCCCGACCTCCTGGCAGGAGAAAAACTGTTTTTT.

This chain joins TRBV11-2 and TRBJ2-7, with D possibly matching TRBD1 (5 bases). Germline loops: CDR1 SGHAT, CDR2 FQNNGV. This CDR3 is built from 12 residues. V was shortened by 11 bases and J by 4 bases, with 15 bases between the two germline ends. Written as DNA, the CDR3 is TGTGCCGGAAAGGACAACACTTACGAGCAGTACTTC. This sequence encodes CAGKDNTYEQYF.

This rearrangement joins TRBV7-8 to TRBJ2-3; 10 bases line up with TRBD2. V lost 6 bases, J lost 0 bases, and 12 bases stayed unmatched. From germline, CDR1 is SGHVS and CDR2 FQNEAQ. The CDR3 runs to 18 residues. The CDR3 sequence: CASRGLAGAYLSTDTQYF. CDR3 in DNA: TGTGCCAGCAGAGGCCTAGCGGGAGCCTACTTAAGCACAGATACGCAGTATTTT.

This sequence joins TRBV28 and TRBJ2-7; TRBD2 might be the D (6 bases). The germline V and J ends were trimmed by 3 bases and 7 bases, with 16 bases remaining between them. The CDR3 is 14 amino acids. Per germline, CDR1 MDHEN and CDR2 SYDVKM. The CDR3 loop reads CASSFTGGTWEQYF. CDR3 nucleotide sequence: TGTGCCAGCAGTTTTACCGGGGGAACGTGGGAGCAGTACTTC.

The V gene is TRBV9, the J gene TRBJ1-2; 10 positions match TRBD1. Germline assignment: CDR1 SGDLS and CDR2 YYNGEE. The CDR3 contains 17 residues. The J segment lost 6 bases and the V segment lost 4 bases, leaving 15 bases of the junction unmatched. This chain's CDR3 is CASSSEPALDRGNGYTF. CDR3 nucleotides: TGTGCCAGCAGCTCCGAGCCCGCCTTGGACAGGGGGAATGGCTACACCTTC.

V is TRBV11-2 and J is TRBJ2-7; 10 bases are a match to TRBD1. The germline V gene encodes CDR1 SGHAT and CDR2 FQNNGV. After removal of 5 bases from V and 5 bases from J, the junction contained 12 bases not matched to a gene. The CDR3 consists of 16 residues. The CDR3 nucleotides are TGTGCCAGCAGCCACCAACCGGGACAGGGGAATCACGAGCAGTACTTC. The encoded protein is CASSHQPGQGNHEQYF.

V gene TRBV4-2 combines with J gene TRBJ1-2, with 9 bases that match TRBD1. This CDR3 is 15 amino acids long. Germline lookup yields CDR1 LGHNA and CDR2 YNFKEQ. The trim removed 5 bases at V and 2 bases at J, leaving 6 bases unmatched. CDR3 sequence reads: CASSSRDRANYGYTF. In nucleotides, the CDR3 is TGTGCCAGCAGCTCCCGGGACAGGGCCAACTATGGCTACACCTTC.

This chain links TRBV4-3 with TRBJ1-1, with D possibly TRBD1 on 6 matching bases. From germline, CDR1 is LGHNA and CDR2 YSLEER. Trimming took off 4 bases at V and 0 bases at J, with 15 bases between the two ends. There are 16 residues in the CDR3. The CDR3 sequence is CASSPTGGRMNTEAFF. The CDR3 nucleotides are TGCGCCAGCAGCCCGACAGGCGGCAGAATGAACACTGAAGCTTTCTTT.

This chain links TRBV29-1 with TRBJ1-2, with D unclear. This CDR3 contains 18 residues. Trimming pared 1 base from V and 0 bases from J, leaving 21 bases between. Germline CDR1 reads SQVTM; CDR2 reads ANQGSEA. Here the CDR3 DNA reads TGCAGCGTTGAAGGGGCGTCCCCAGCCACATTAGCTAACTATGGCTACACCTTC. This translates into CSVEGASPATLANYGYTF.

The chain couples TRBV5-1 to TRBJ1-1; D possibly corresponds to TRBD1 (5 bases). Germline CDR1 is SGHRS and CDR2 is YFSETQ. This CDR3 is 17 amino acids long. V was trimmed by 3 bases and J by 2 bases, leaving 20 bases between them. CDR3 sequence reads: CASSSPGLANLNTEAFF. CDR3 in DNA: TGCGCCAGCAGCTCACCGGGACTCGCGAACCTTAACACTGAAGCTTTCTTT.

The J gene is TRBJ2-7, the V gene TRBV5-6, with D possibly TRBD1 on 6 matching bases. This CDR3 comprises 16 residues. Germline lookup yields CDR1 SGHDT and CDR2 YYEEEE. V dropped 0 bases and J dropped 6 bases, with 19 bases sitting between them. The CDR3 sequence: CASSLAVSPGAPEQYF. CDR3 DNA: TGTGCCAGCAGCTTGGCCGTCTCCCCAGGGGCCCCCGAGCAGTACTTC.

The rearrangement links TRBV7-8 to TRBJ2-5; perhaps TRBD2 as D (5 bases). The germline gives CDR1 SGHVS, CDR2 FQNEAQ. The CDR3 length is 15 residues. V lost 0 bases to trimming and J lost 4 bases, with 12 bases between them. The CDR3 DNA reads TGTGCCAGCAGCTTAGCGCTCGGGGTCAGAGAGACCCAGTACTTC. Translated: CASSLALGVRETQYF.

This clone has more than one count but fewer than ten. The rearrangement joins TRBV30 to TRBJ1-2; D gene unclear. CDR3 length: 11 residues. V lost 1 base and J lost 8, with 8 bases in between. CDR1 is GTSNPN, CDR2 SVGIG, per germline (reference sequence). CDR3 nucleotide sequence: TGTGCCTGGAGTGGGAACAGCGGCTACACCTTC. Translated: CAWSGNSGYTF.

The chain links TRBV5-1 to TRBJ2-6; D might be TRBD2 (6 bases). The CDR3 consists of 20 residues. Germline values: CDR1 SGHRS, CDR2 YFSETQ. V lost 4 bases and J 0 bases, leaving 23 bases between the germline ends. CDR3 in DNA: TGCGCCAGCAGCGGGGAGGTCGGGAGTTGGCTCGACTCTGGGGCCAACGTCCTGACTTTC. This encodes CASSGEVGSWLDSGANVLTF.

This clone occurred once. V gene TRBV5-6 combines with J gene TRBJ2-2; the D gene is possibly TRBD1 (6 bases). Per the germline V gene, CDR1 is SGHDT and CDR2 is YYEEEE. With 4 bases removed from V and 4 bases from J, the gap between germline ends came to 17 bases. The CDR3 runs to 16 residues. CDR3 bases: TGTGCCAGCAGCAATGGGGCAGGGGCCACCACCGGGGAGCTGTTTTTT. As protein: CASSNGAGATTGELFF.

CDR3 in DNA: TGTGCCAGCAGCCCGGAGGGACAGAACGCCTACGAGCAGTACTTC. Translating it yields CASSPEGQNAYEQYF. The chain recombines TRBV5-8 with TRBJ2-7, with a tentative D call TRBD1 (7 bases). The germline V gene encodes CDR1 SGHTS and CDR2 YDEGEE. V was shortened by 4 bases and J by 2 bases, with 16 bases between the two germline ends. The CDR3 has 15 amino acids.